This TCR beta chain derives from a study of cytotoxic CD8 clonotypes in ibrutinib-treated CLL. Germline V gives CDR1 LNHDA, CDR2 SQIVND (reference sequence). V lost 10 bases and J 2 bases, leaving 6 bases between the germline ends. This CDR3 spans 12 amino acids. The repertoire was sequenced with immunoSEQ multiplex PCR; TCRdb's copy has only in-frame clones and lacks some. The table includes hundreds of thousands of clones, 60% to 75% detected once. The material was PBMCs, obtained after 24 months of ibrutinib treatment. The chain carries TRBV19 and TRBJ2-6; D gene uncertain. This TCR was recovered from a human donor with chronic lymphocytic leukemia. CDR3 in DNA: TGTGCCACTAACACTGGGGCCAACGTCCTGACTTTC. It yields the protein CATNTGANVLTF.